This passage covers 27 T cell receptor beta chains from one sample sequenced in a study of CD8 T cells in ankylosing spondylitis (dated by TCRdb to 2016 to 2017). The method was 5' RACE. Data came from an Illumina HiSeq 2500. Starting from the raw public reads, TCRdb applied fastp trimming at Q25, assembled clones with MiXCR and retained in-frame beta chains. Duplicate CDR3 protein sequences are folded into a single record with the most common DNA and genes. A total of hundreds of thousands of distinct CDR3 sequences appear in this sample, roughly a third of them only once. Around 4% of the sample belongs to the ten largest clones. Sequencing was done on a sample of blood, either unsorted or a sorted T cell fraction (not recorded which). Receptors were obtained from a male donor with ankylosing spondylitis or in good health (not recorded which).

This clonotype was detected a few times. The chain carries TRBV10-3 and TRBJ1-3; TRBD1 is a possible D gene (6 bases). Germline values: CDR1 ENHRY, CDR2 SYGVKD. The CDR3 has 15 amino acids. Trimming removed 8 bases from V and 6 bases from J, with 20 bases in between. CDR3 in DNA: TGTGCCATCGCCGGGGGTACAGGGTTGGAAAACACCATATATTTT. Translating gives CAIAGGTGLENTIYF.

The chain combines TRBV10-3 with TRBJ2-1; a weak D match, TRBD2 (6 bases). Deletions cut 0 bases from V and 4 bases from J, with 16 bases between. Germline values: CDR1 ENHRY, CDR2 SYGVKD. CDR3 length: 17 residues. CDR3 residues: CAISESTRLARYNEQFF. The CDR3 nucleotides are TGTGCCATCAGTGAGTCGACTCGGCTAGCGAGGTACAATGAGCAGTTCTTC.

This rearrangement joins TRBV12-3 or TRBV12-4 to TRBJ1-1; TRBD1 matches at 7 bases. V shed 4 bases and J 0 bases; nucleotides not matched to a gene: 5. This CDR3 is 15 amino acids long. This CDR3 is CASSSYRGLNTEAFF. DNA of the CDR3: TGTGCCAGCAGTTCATACAGGGGCTTGAACACTGAAGCTTTCTTT.

This clonotype was found a few times. This chain uses TRBV12-3 or TRBV12-4 with TRBJ2-7; D is ambiguous. Trimming removed 5 bases at V and 3 bases at J, with 14 bases between. This CDR3 has 14 residues. CDR3 bases: TGTGCCAGCAGTGAAGGACGGATTTACTACGAGCAGTACTTC. The encoded protein is CASSEGRIYYEQYF.

This clonotype was found a few times. V is TRBV12-3 or TRBV12-4 and J is TRBJ1-5, with a weak D call TRBD1 (5 bases). Trimming cost V 5 bases and J 3 bases, with 11 bases left between them. The CDR3 is 14 amino acids. In DNA, the CDR3 is TGTGCCAGCAGTGAGGGGTCCCCCAATCAGCCCCAGCATTTT. This translates into CASSEGSPNQPQHF.

V is TRBV7-9 and J is TRBJ2-7, with 8 bases that match TRBD1. Germline CDR1 SEHNR, CDR2 FQNEAQ (reference sequence). The CDR3 consists of 15 residues. V was pared by 5 bases and J by 5 bases, with 11 bases of the junction left unmatched. The CDR3 here is CASSPPDREVHEQYF. The CDR3 DNA is TGTGCCAGCAGCCCTCCGGACAGGGAAGTCCACGAGCAGTACTTC.

This clonotype was seen ten or more times. The V gene is TRBV20-1, the J gene TRBJ2-1; D not resolved. V was clipped by 3 bases and J by 2 bases, with 8 bases between them. Germline loops: CDR1 DFQATT, CDR2 SNEGSKA (reference sequence). This CDR3 comprises 13 residues. This chain's CDR3 is CSASAGAYNEQFF. The DNA for the CDR3 is TGCAGTGCTAGTGCAGGTGCCTACAATGAGCAGTTCTTC.

The chain uses TRBV29-1 and TRBJ2-7; TRBD1 aligns across 9 bases. Germline CDR1 SQVTM, CDR2 ANQGSEA. The CDR3 extends over 13 amino acids. V was clipped by 6 bases and J by 4 bases; unmatched bases: 7. CDR3 nucleotide sequence: TGCAGCGTCTATGAAGGACAGGGGTACGAGCAGTACTTC. It encodes CSVYEGQGYEQYF.

In this sample, this clonotype turned up many times. Compared with germline, one end of the junction differs, possibly owing to a read error. The rearrangement links TRBV11-2 to TRBJ2-1; D is ambiguous. This CDR3 contains 12 residues. Germline V lookup: CDR1 SGHAT, CDR2 FQNNGV. CDR3 loop: CASSLGNNEQFF. The DNA of the CDR3 is TGTGCCAGCAGTTTAGGGAACAATGAGCAGTTCTTC.

The rearrangement joins TRBV12-3 or TRBV12-4 to TRBJ2-1; 7 bases match TRBD2. CDR3 length equals 13 residues. Unmatched junction bases numbered 7, after V lost 7 bases and J lost 7 bases. This chain's CDR3 is CASTGGRGNEQFF. CDR3 sequence (DNA): TGTGCCAGCACGGGGGGTCGCGGAAATGAGCAGTTCTTC.

The table lists this clonotype with a few counts. CDR3 DNA sequence: TGTGCCAGCACCCCAGGGGACCCTGAAAAACTGTTTTTT. This encodes CASTPGDPEKLFF. The chain recombines TRBV12-3 or TRBV12-4 with TRBJ1-4; tentative D call: TRBD1 (6 bases). V lost 7 bases and J 7 bases, leaving 13 bases between the germline ends. The CDR3 length is 13 residues.

The V and J genes are TRBV5-1 and TRBJ2-1; weak D call: TRBD2 (6 bases). This CDR3 region has 16 residues. The germline gives CDR1 SGHRS, CDR2 YFSETQ. Deletions cut 0 bases from V and 0 bases from J, with 10 bases between. For the CDR3, the DNA is TGCGCCAGCAGCTTGGGGGGTAGCGGCTCCTACAATGAGCAGTTCTTC. Translated, it gives CASSLGGSGSYNEQFF.

The chain links TRBV29-1 to TRBJ1-2, with D possibly TRBD1 on 5 matching bases. There are 14 residues in the CDR3. Germline lookup yields CDR1 SQVTM and CDR2 ANQGSEA. The V gene lost 4 bases and the J gene lost 1 base, with 13 bases spanning the gap. The CDR3 DNA is TGCAGCGTTGGAACCCATCAGGGTAACTATGGCTACACCTTC. This codes for CSVGTHQGNYGYTF.

The chain uses TRBV5-1 and TRBJ2-7; 7 positions match TRBD2. CDR3 length: 17 residues. The germline V gene encodes CDR1 SGHRS and CDR2 YFSETQ. Trimming took 0 bases from V and 4 from J; bases not matched to a gene: 13. The CDR3 DNA reads TGCGCCAGCAGCTTGGTTGGATCTCGCGGGGGAACTTACGAGCAGTACTTC. It specifies CASSLVGSRGGTYEQYF.

This clonotype appeared a few times. The V call is TRBV27, the J call TRBJ2-7, with D possibly being TRBD2 (7 bases). Trimming pared 5 bases from V and 3 bases from J, leaving 17 bases between. Per the germline V gene, CDR1 is MNHEY and CDR2 is SMNVEV (reference sequence). The CDR3 loop spans 15 amino acids. The CDR3 reads CASSKQGGGNYEQYF. The CDR3 DNA reads as TGTGCCAGCAGTAAACAGGGAGGGGGGAACTACGAGCAGTACTTC.

This clonotype was counted a few times. This chain joins TRBV7-9 and TRBJ2-7; 9 bases map to TRBD1. Germline V CDR1 and CDR2: SEHNR, FQNEAQ (reference sequence). Trimming cost V 5 bases and J 6 bases; bases outside gene matches: 5. The CDR3 extends over 13 amino acids. CDR3 loop: CASSKGTGIEQYF. The DNA for the CDR3 is TGTGCCAGCAGCAAAGGGACAGGGATCGAGCAGTACTTC.

This chain connects TRBV11-2 to TRBJ1-3, with unresolved D. The CDR3 contains 15 residues. Trimming shortened V by 1 base and J by 4 bases, and 11 bases separated the two germline ends. Germline V gene lookup returns CDR1 SGHAT and CDR2 FQNNGV. CDR3 sequence: CASSLGALWGNTIYF. The DNA for the CDR3 is TGTGCCAGCAGCTTAGGCGCGCTCTGGGGAAACACCATATATTTT.

This chain joins TRBV12-3 or TRBV12-4 and TRBJ2-7; TRBD2 aligns across 11 bases. CDR3 size: 15 residues. The V gene end was trimmed by 1 base and the J gene end by 4 bases; junction bases not matched to a gene: 3. CDR3 sequence (DNA): TGTGCCAGCAGTTTAGATGCTAGCGGGGGGTACGAGCAGTACTTC. Protein product: CASSLDASGGYEQYF.

This clonotype turned up a few times. CDR3: CSVEDRDREYEQYF. CDR3 DNA: TGCAGCGTTGAAGATCGGGACAGGGAGTACGAGCAGTACTTC. The gene calls are TRBV29-1 and TRBJ2-7, with 9 nucleotides matching TRBD1. Germline CDR1 reads SQVTM; CDR2 reads ANQGSEA. CDR3 length: 14 amino acids. The V gene end was trimmed by 0 bases and the J gene end by 4 bases; junction bases not matched to a gene: 4.

This chain connects TRBV20-1 to TRBJ2-5; 11 bases are a match to TRBD2. The CDR3 runs to 15 residues. V dropped 4 bases and J dropped 4; count of bases not matched to a gene: 8. Per germline, CDR1 DFQATT and CDR2 SNEGSKA (reference sequence). The CDR3 region has the DNA TGCAGTGCTAAACTAGCGGGGGTGCTTTTAGAGACCCAGTACTTC. Encoded protein: CSAKLAGVLLETQYF.

In this sample, this clonotype turned up a few times. V gene TRBV18 combines with J gene TRBJ2-5; no firm D call. The CDR3 consists of 13 residues. Trimming cost V 2 bases and J 4 bases, with 8 bases left between them. Per germline, CDR1 KGHSH and CDR2 LQKENI. As DNA, the CDR3 is TGTGCCAGCTCACCAAATGAAGGAGAGACCCAGTACTTC. The encoded protein is CASSPNEGETQYF.

The rearrangement joins TRBV11-2 to TRBJ2-1; 14 bases match TRBD2. Germline CDR1 SGHAT, CDR2 FQNNGV. The CDR3 runs to 15 residues. Germline trimming cut 6 bases from V and 6 bases from J; bases unmatched to any gene: 4. Here the CDR3 reads CASSLGTSGGNEQFF. CDR3 DNA: TGTGCCAGCAGTTTGGGGACTAGCGGGGGCAATGAGCAGTTCTTC.

The V and J genes are TRBV20-1 and TRBJ1-2, with unresolved D. V was cut by 7 bases and J by 4 bases, with 10 bases left in between. The CDR3 runs to 11 residues. Germline V gives CDR1 DFQATT, CDR2 SNEGSKA (reference sequence). The CDR3 coding sequence is TGCAGTGTGGGTCCAATCTATGGCTACACCTTC. This sequence encodes CSVGPIYGYTF.

This clonotype was observed a few times. This chain links TRBV6-5 with TRBJ2-5, with 9 bases matching TRBD2. Germline V lookup: CDR1 MNHEY, CDR2 SVGAGI. The junction had 12 bases not matched to a gene; V was cut back by 7 bases and J by 3 bases. The CDR3 spans 16 residues. CDR3 in amino acids: CASNYRLAGREETQYF. CDR3 sequence (DNA): TGTGCCAGCAATTATCGGCTAGCGGGGCGGGAAGAGACCCAGTACTTC.

This sequence joins TRBV13 and TRBJ2-7, with TRBD2 matching 7 bases. There are 17 residues in the CDR3. Germline assignment: CDR1 PRHDT and CDR2 FYEKMQ (reference sequence). V was pared by 2 bases and J by 2 bases, with 12 bases of the junction left unmatched. The CDR3 loop is CASSLRPLLTSTYEQYF. The CDR3 region has the DNA TGTGCCAGCAGCTTAAGGCCCCTTTTGACTAGCACCTACGAGCAGTACTTC.

This clonotype has only a few counts. This chain uses TRBV20-1 with TRBJ2-7; 10 nucleotides agree with TRBD2. Unmatched junction bases numbered 13, after V lost 0 bases and J lost 2 bases. Germline CDR1 reads DFQATT; CDR2 reads SNEGSKA (reference sequence). CDR3 length equals 18 residues. The CDR3 is CSARDPDWTSGTPYEQYF. In DNA, the CDR3 is TGCAGTGCTAGAGATCCAGACTGGACTAGCGGAACCCCCTACGAGCAGTACTTC.

The chain uses TRBV5-6 and TRBJ2-5; D remains ambiguous. V was shortened by 4 bases and J by 5 bases, with 18 bases between the two germline ends. From germline, CDR1 is SGHDT and CDR2 YYEEEE. This CDR3 comprises 15 residues. The CDR3 spells CASSLASVVGETQYF. The CDR3 DNA sequence: TGTGCCAGCAGCCTGGCGTCGGTAGTCGGGGAGACCCAGTACTTC.